Listed here are 24 T cell receptor beta chains from one sample, sequenced in a study of Ad26.COV2.S vaccination and SARS-CoV-2 variants. Clones were read by immunoSEQ multiplex PCR, and TCRdb kept only the in-frame ones, dropping some. The sample holds about 320,000 clones, 85% seen once. Treatment meaning: 15 to 20 received Ad26.COV2.S at low or high dose, single or two shots; roughly 5 received placebo; per-sample allocation not given. Sampling occurred on day 63 after the first vaccine or placebo injection. The sample here was peripheral blood, taken in a trial of Ad26.COV2.S vaccine versus placebo. These receptors originate from a person aged 18-65 years who received the Ad26.COV2.S COVID-19 vaccine or a placebo.

The V call is TRBV5-1, the J call TRBJ2-2, with 11 bases lining up with TRBD2. Germline CDR1 and CDR2: SGHRS and YFSETQ. Germline trimming cut 4 bases from V and 6 bases from J; bases unmatched to any gene: 8. This CDR3 is built from 16 residues. For the CDR3, the DNA is TGCGCCAGCAGCAAAACTAGCGGGGGAGTTCCCGGGGAGCTGTTTTTT. This gives the protein CASSKTSGGVPGELFF.

As for this clone: The same CDR3 is also encoded by other DNA sequences in this sample. This sequence joins TRBV5-5 and TRBJ1-1, with D unclear. The CDR3 loop spans 12 amino acids. V dropped 1 base and J dropped 0 bases, with 1 base sitting between them. The germline V gene encodes CDR1 SGHKS and CDR2 YYEKEE (reference sequence). CDR3 in amino acids: CASSLLNTEAFF. The DNA for the CDR3 is TGTGCCAGCAGCTTGTTGAACACTGAAGCTTTCTTT. The full variable domain, with the rest looked up from reference TRBV5-5 and TRBJ1-1, is DAGVTQSPTHLIKTRGQQVTLRCSPISGHKSVSWYQQVLGQGPQFIFQYYEKEERGRGNFPDRFSARQFPNYSSELNVNALLLGDSALYLCASSLLNTEAFFGQGTRLTVV.

The V gene is TRBV5-6, the J gene TRBJ2-7, with D possibly matching TRBD2 (6 bases). The V gene's germline CDR1 is SGHDT and CDR2 YYEEEE. The CDR3 loop spans 15 amino acids. V lost 4 bases and J lost 6, with 20 bases in between. The CDR3 nucleotides are TGTGCCAGCAGCCATGGGTGGGGGAGGACGGGCGAGCAGTACTTC. Translating it yields CASSHGWGRTGEQYF. The full variable domain, its missing parts supplied by reference TRBV5-6 and TRBJ2-7, is DAGVTQSPTHLIKTRGQQVTLRCSPKSGHDTVSWYQQALGQGPQFIFQYYEEEERQRGNFPDRFSGHQFPNYSSELNVNALLLGDSALYLCASSHGWGRTGEQYFGPGTRLTVT.

The chain employs TRBV20-1 and TRBJ2-5, with D maybe TRBD2 (7 bases). The length of the CDR3 is 14 residues. The V gene's germline CDR1 is DFQATT and CDR2 SNEGSKA (reference sequence). V was clipped by 3 bases and J by 4 bases, with 15 bases between them. CDR3 nucleotides: TGCAGTGCTAGTAGGGGGTTAGCGGGAGAGACCCAGTACTTC. Translating gives CSASRGLAGETQYF.

This chain links TRBV28 with TRBJ2-3; tentative D call: TRBD2 (5 bases). Germline CDR1 reads MDHEN; CDR2 reads SYDVKM. Trimming left V 9 bases short and J 3 bases short, with 10 bases between. The CDR3 extends over 12 amino acids. The CDR3 coding sequence is TGTGCCAGTGCCGGCGGGACAGATACGCAGTATTTT. Translating gives CASAGGTDTQYF.

The chain carries TRBV29-1 and TRBJ2-7; D might be TRBD2 (6 bases). The CDR3 runs 13 residues. Germline V lookup: CDR1 SQVTM, CDR2 ANQGSEA. V dropped 5 bases and J dropped 5 bases, with 16 bases sitting between them. CDR3 sequence reads: CSVRRDQLNEQYF. For the CDR3, the DNA is TGCAGCGTTAGGAGGGATCAGTTAAACGAGCAGTACTTC.

The V and J genes are TRBV7-8 and TRBJ2-7; D tentatively reads TRBD1 or TRBD2 (5 bases each). CDR1 is SGHVS and CDR2 is FQNEAQ in the germline V gene. The CDR3 spans 14 residues. V lost 4 bases and J 3 bases, leaving 13 bases between the germline ends. CDR3 sequence: CASSSLMGDYEQYF. The CDR3, as DNA: TGTGCCAGCAGCTCCCTGATGGGGGACTACGAGCAGTACTTC.

The rearrangement uses TRBV9 and TRBJ2-3; TRBD2 aligns across 14 bases. The trim removed 0 bases at V and 0 bases at J, leaving 9 bases unmatched. The V gene's germline CDR1 is SGDLS and CDR2 YYNGEE. The CDR3 sequence is 20 residues long. This chain's CDR3 is CASSVGMGLAGALSTDTQYF. The CDR3 coding sequence is TGTGCCAGCAGCGTAGGTATGGGACTAGCGGGGGCCCTTAGCACAGATACGCAGTATTTT.

A single count supports this clone. The rearrangement uses TRBV3-1 (or the pseudogene TRBV3-2) and TRBJ1-2; 8 nucleotides agree with TRBD1. There are 16 residues in the CDR3. Germline CDR1 reads LGHDT; CDR2 reads YNNKEL (reference sequence). Losses at the gene ends were 1 base for V and 2 bases for J; bases not matched to a gene: 6. The CDR3 reads CASSQGAGGANYGYTF. CDR3 bases: TGTGCCAGCAGCCAAGGGGCAGGGGGCGCGAACTATGGCTACACCTTC.

In this sample, this clone turned up once. The chain combines TRBV7-2 with TRBJ2-3, with 7 bases fitting TRBD1. The CDR3 contains 17 residues. V lost 4 bases to trimming and J lost 2 bases; unmatched junction nucleotides: 12. Germline-derived CDR1 and CDR2 are SGHTA and FQGNSA. In DNA form, the CDR3 reads TGTGCCAGCAGCTCAGGATTGGGGACAGTCTTCACAGATACGCAGTATTTT. Amino acid sequence: CASSSGLGTVFTDTQYF.

This chain links TRBV2 with TRBJ2-1; 9 positions agree with TRBD2. The CDR3 runs to 14 residues. Germline CDR1 reads SNHLY; CDR2 reads FYNNEI. The ends lost 8 bases at V and 8 bases at J; junction bases unmatched: 10. The CDR3: CASSREGIVDEQFF. In DNA, the CDR3 is TGTGCCAGCTCGCGGGAGGGAATCGTCGATGAGCAGTTCTTC.

This clone was seen many times. The chain uses TRBV2 and TRBJ2-5; tentatively, D is TRBD1 (6 bases). CDR3 length: 15 residues. The V gene's germline CDR1 is SNHLY and CDR2 FYNNEI. V lost 6 bases to trimming and J lost 1 base, with 15 bases between them. In DNA, the CDR3 is TGTGCCAGCAGGGATCTTTCAGGGGCCCAAGAGACCCAGTACTTC. Translated: CASRDLSGAQETQYF.

The chain carries TRBV5-1 and TRBJ2-2; 15 bases match TRBD2. The ends lost 4 bases at V and 3 bases at J; junction bases unmatched: 4. Germline CDR1 and CDR2: SGHRS and YFSETQ. CDR3 length equals 17 residues. The CDR3 DNA is TGCGCCAGCAGCCGGACTAGCGGGGGGGCCGACACCGGGGAGCTGTTTTTT. Translated: CASSRTSGGADTGELFF.

The CDR3 DNA sequence: TGTGCCAGCAGTCACAACAGGGGTCTGGTCGATGAGCAGTTCTTC. Translated, it gives CASSHNRGLVDEQFF. The genes are TRBV28 and TRBJ2-1; 7 bases agree with TRBD1. The CDR3 sequence is 15 residues long. Trimming took 5 bases from V and 8 from J; bases not matched to a gene: 12. Germline V gives CDR1 MDHEN, CDR2 SYDVKM.

CDR3 sequence reads: CSASGGYREQYF. The CDR3 nucleotides are TGCAGTGCTAGTGGGGGGTACAGGGAGCAGTACTTC. The chain couples TRBV20-1 to TRBJ2-7, with D perhaps matching TRBD2 (6 bases). Germline values: CDR1 DFQATT, CDR2 SNEGSKA (reference sequence). CDR3 length: 12 residues. Trimming left V 3 bases short and J 7 bases short, with 13 bases between.

This clone was counted once. J is TRBJ2-5 and V is TRBV12-5; D call uncertain. V gave up 3 bases and J gave up 5 bases, with 7 bases separating them. Germline-derived CDR1 and CDR2 are LGHNT and FRNRAP. This CDR3 spans 12 amino acids. Here the CDR3 DNA reads TGTGCTAGTGGTTTCATCGAGGAGACCCAGTACTTC. Amino acids: CASGFIEETQYF.

V gene TRBV5-1 combines with J gene TRBJ1-1; D is unclear. The CDR3 spans 15 residues. Germline V gene lookup returns CDR1 SGHRS and CDR2 YFSETQ. V was cut by 0 bases and J by 5 bases, with 14 bases left in between. CDR3 residues: CASSLALDRRTEAFF. The CDR3 region has the DNA TGCGCCAGCAGCTTGGCATTAGATCGGAGGACTGAAGCTTTCTTT.

The genes are TRBV18 and TRBJ2-5; no reliable D call. The ends were cut back, 2 bases at V and 4 bases at J, with 17 bases in the middle. CDR1 and CDR2 (germline): KGHSH, LQKENI. The CDR3 covers 16 residues. CDR3 region: CASSPRVFTDRETQYF. The CDR3 DNA is TGTGCCAGCTCACCAAGAGTCTTTACAGATCGAGAGACCCAGTACTTC.

The V gene is TRBV3-1 (or the pseudogene TRBV3-2), the J gene TRBJ1-3; possible D gene TRBD1, 5 bases. This CDR3 has 16 amino acids. Trimming removed 1 base from V and 4 bases from J, with 14 bases in between. CDR1 is LGHDT and CDR2 is YNNKEL in the germline V gene (reference sequence). CDR3: CASSQGGGTAGNTIYF. Here the CDR3 DNA reads TGTGCCAGCAGCCAAGGCGGTGGGACGGCCGGAAACACCATATATTTT.

This sequence joins TRBV28 and TRBJ2-4; unclear D gene. V was cut by 1 base and J by 1 base, with 11 bases left in between. Looked up from germline, CDR1 is MDHEN and CDR2 is SYDVKM. The CDR3 runs 16 residues. The chain's CDR3 is CASSLFQMGAKNIQYF. The CDR3 nucleotides are TGTGCCAGCAGTTTATTTCAGATGGGGGCCAAAAACATTCAGTACTTC. Full variable domain (outside the CDR3, taken from reference TRBV28 and TRBJ2-4): DVKVTQSSRYLVKRTGEKVFLECVQDMDHENMFWYRQDPGLGLRLIYFSYDVKMKEKGDIPEGYSVSREKKERFSLILESASTNQTSMYLCASSLFQMGAKNIQYFGAGTRLSVL.

This sequence joins TRBV7-9 and TRBJ2-7; 14 positions agree with TRBD2. The V segment lost 5 bases and the J segment 3 bases; nucleotides outside the gene matches: 3. The length of the CDR3 is 15 residues. Germline V gene lookup returns CDR1 SEHNR and CDR2 FQNEAQ (reference sequence). The CDR3 nucleotides are TGTGCCAGCAGCCCAGGACTAGCGGGGGGCTACGAGCAGTACTTC. Its protein is CASSPGLAGGYEQYF.

This chain connects TRBV5-1 to TRBJ1-5; a weak D match, TRBD1 (6 bases). V was clipped by 0 bases and J by 2 bases, with 15 bases between them. Germline CDR1 reads SGHRS; CDR2 reads YFSETQ. This CDR3 spans 17 amino acids. CDR3 protein: CASSLEGRGRGNQPQHF. The CDR3, as DNA: TGCGCCAGCAGCTTGGAGGGCAGGGGAAGGGGCAATCAGCCCCAGCATTTT.

This chain uses TRBV7-8 with TRBJ1-5; TRBD1 agrees at 9 bases. Losses at the gene ends were 5 bases for V and 5 bases for J; bases not matched to a gene: 10. In germline, CDR1 is SGHVS, CDR2 FQNEAQ. The CDR3 length is 16 residues. The CDR3 DNA sequence: TGTGCCAGCAGCGCGGAGATGCGGACAGGGGATCAGCCCCAGCATTTT. This translates into CASSAEMRTGDQPQHF.

This chain joins TRBV6-6 and TRBJ1-1; D is undetermined. CDR1 is MNHNY, CDR2 SVGAGI, per germline (reference sequence). The CDR3 has 15 residues. Trimming took off 5 bases at V and 1 base at J, with 14 bases between the two ends. Written as DNA, the CDR3 is TGTGCCAGCAGTACTCAACACTCGGGGAACACTGAAGCTTTCTTT. Amino acid sequence: CASSTQHSGNTEAFF.